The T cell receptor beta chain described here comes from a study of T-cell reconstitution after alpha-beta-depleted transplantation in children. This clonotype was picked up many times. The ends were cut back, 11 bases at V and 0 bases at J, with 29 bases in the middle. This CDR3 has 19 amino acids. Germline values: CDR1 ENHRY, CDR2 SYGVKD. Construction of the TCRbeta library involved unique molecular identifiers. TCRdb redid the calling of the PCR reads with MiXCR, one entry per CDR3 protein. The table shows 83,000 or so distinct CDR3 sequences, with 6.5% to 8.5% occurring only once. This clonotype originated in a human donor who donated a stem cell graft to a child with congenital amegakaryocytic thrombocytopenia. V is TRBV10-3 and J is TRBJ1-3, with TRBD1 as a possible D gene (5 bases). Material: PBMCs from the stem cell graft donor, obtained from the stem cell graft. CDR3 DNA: TGTGCCTCCGATGATGACAGCTTTGCCTTTAATTTCTCTGGAAACACCATATATTTT. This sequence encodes CASDDDSFAFNFSGNTIYF.